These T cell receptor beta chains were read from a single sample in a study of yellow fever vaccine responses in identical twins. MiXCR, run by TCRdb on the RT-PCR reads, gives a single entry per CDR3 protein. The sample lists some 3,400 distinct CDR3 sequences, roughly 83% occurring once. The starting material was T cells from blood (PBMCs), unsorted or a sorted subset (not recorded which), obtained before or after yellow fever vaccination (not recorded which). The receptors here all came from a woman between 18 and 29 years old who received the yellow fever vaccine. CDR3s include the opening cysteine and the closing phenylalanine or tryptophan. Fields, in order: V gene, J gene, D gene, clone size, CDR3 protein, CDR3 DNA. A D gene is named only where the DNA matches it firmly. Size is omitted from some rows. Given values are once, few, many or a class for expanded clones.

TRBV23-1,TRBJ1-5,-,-,CASSQRTPTCWAQHF,TGCGCCAGCAGTCAGCGGACACCGACTTGCTGGGCCCAGCATTTT
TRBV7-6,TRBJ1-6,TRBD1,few,CASSRDSYSPLHF,TGTGCCAGCAGCCGGGACAGTTATTCACCCCTCCACTTT
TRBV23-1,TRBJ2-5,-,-,CASSQSSFQRAEETQYF,TGCGCCAGCAGTCAATCGAGCTTCCAGCGGGCCGAAGAGACCCAGTACTTC
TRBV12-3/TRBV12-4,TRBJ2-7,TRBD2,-,CASSFGRSEQYF,TGTGCCAGCAGTTTCGGGAGGTCCGAGCAGTACTTC
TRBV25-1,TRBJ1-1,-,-,CASSGNRNTEAFF,TGTGCCAGCAGTGGGAACAGGAACACTGAAGCTTTCTTT
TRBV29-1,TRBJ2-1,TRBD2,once,CSVLAGGPYNEQFF,TGCAGCGTTCTAGCGGGAGGTCCCTACAATGAGCAGTTCTTC
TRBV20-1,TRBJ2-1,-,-,CSARQRENEQFF,TGCAGTGCTAGACAACGGGAGAATGAGCAGTTCTTC
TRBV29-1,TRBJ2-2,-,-,CSVEGADTGELFF,TGCAGCGTTGAGGGGGCGGACACCGGGGAGCTGTTTTTT
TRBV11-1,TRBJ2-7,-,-,CASSLGSTPYEQYF,TGTGCCAGCAGCTTAGGGTCAACTCCCTACGAGCAGTACTTC
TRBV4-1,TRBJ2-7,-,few,CASSQSPYAYEQYF,TGCGCCAGCAGCCAATCTCCCTACGCCTACGAGCAGTACTTC
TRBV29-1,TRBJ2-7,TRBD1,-,CSVTGQENEQYF,TGCAGCGTTACGGGACAGGAAAACGAGCAGTACTTC
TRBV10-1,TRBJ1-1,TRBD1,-,CASSAANRGRRTEAFF,TGCGCCAGCAGTGCGGCAAACAGGGGGCGGCGGACTGAAGCTTTCTTT
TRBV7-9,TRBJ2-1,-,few,CASSLVSDGPTLEFF,TGTGCCAGCAGCTTAGTGTCGGACGGACCTACATTGGAGTTCTTC
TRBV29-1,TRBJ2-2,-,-,CSVEVGPYAGELFF,TGCAGCGTTGAAGTGGGACCCTATGCCGGGGAGCTGTTTTTT
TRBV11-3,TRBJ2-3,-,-,CASTKSQGRDTQYF,TGTGCCAGCACCAAATCCCAGGGGCGAGATACGCAGTATTTT
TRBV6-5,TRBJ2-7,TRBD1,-,CASSYSRDRGSYEQYF,TGTGCCAGCAGTTACTCACGAGACAGGGGGTCCTACGAGCAGTACTTC
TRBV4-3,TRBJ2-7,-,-,CASSQDFGQPSYEQYF,TGCGCCAGCAGCCAAGATTTCGGACAGCCCTCCTACGAGCAGTACTTC
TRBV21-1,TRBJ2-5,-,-,CASSKEGDRGYLTQYF,TGTGCCAGCAGCAAAGAGGGGGACAGGGGATATTTGACCCAGTACTTC
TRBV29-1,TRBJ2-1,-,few,CSVQGTYNEQFF,TGCAGCGTCCAGGGTACCTACAATGAGCAGTTCTTC
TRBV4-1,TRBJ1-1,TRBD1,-,CASSDGQGSTEAFF,TGCGCCAGCAGTGACGGACAGGGAAGTACTGAAGCTTTCTTT
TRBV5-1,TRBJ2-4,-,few,CASSPEGTPAKNIQYF,TGCGCCAGCAGCCCGGAAGGGACACCTGCCAAAAACATTCAGTACTTC
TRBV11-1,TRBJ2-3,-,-,CASRGRAPDTQYF,TGTGCCAGCCGCGGCAGGGCCCCAGATACGCAGTATTTT
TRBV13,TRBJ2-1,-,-,CASISQTGSTYNEQFF,TGTGCCAGCATAAGTCAGACAGGTTCGACCTACAATGAGCAGTTCTTC
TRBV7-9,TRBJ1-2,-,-,CASSSDSSNYGYTF,TGTGCCAGCAGCTCGGACAGCTCTAACTATGGCTACACCTTC
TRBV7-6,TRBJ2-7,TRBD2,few,CASSWRTSGTVGSYEQYF,TGTGCCAGCAGCTGGAGGACTAGCGGTACCGTCGGCTCCTACGAGCAGTACTTC
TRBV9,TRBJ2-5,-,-,CASSVASGGKTQYF,TGTGCCAGCAGCGTAGCCAGCGGTGGTAAGACCCAGTACTTC
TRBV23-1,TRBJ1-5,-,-,CASSERTPTCWAQHF,TGCGCCAGCAGTGAGCGGACACCGACTTGCTGGGCCCAGCATTTT
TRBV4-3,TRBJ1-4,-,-,CASSQVNMQGRSNEKLFF,TGCGCCAGCAGCCAGGTGAACATGCAGGGGCGCTCTAATGAAAAACTGTTTTTT
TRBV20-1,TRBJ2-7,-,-,CSVRGTASLEQYF,TGCAGTGTCAGAGGGACTGCCTCTCTCGAGCAGTACTTC
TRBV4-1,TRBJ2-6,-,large,CASSHGSGANVLTF,TGCGCCAGCAGCCATGGCTCTGGGGCCAACGTCCTGACTTTC
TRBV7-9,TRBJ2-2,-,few,CASSLSDGELFF,TGTGCCAGCAGCTTAAGTGACGGGGAGCTGTTTTTT
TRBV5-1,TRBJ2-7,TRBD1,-,CASSLRGQGVYEQYF,TGCGCCAGCAGCTTGAGGGGACAGGGGGTCTACGAGCAGTACTTC
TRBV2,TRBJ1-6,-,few,CASSNRAGLHF,TGTGCCAGCAGTAACAGGGCAGGCCTCCACTTT
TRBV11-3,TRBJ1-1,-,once,CASSPTWGVGAFF,TGTGCCAGCAGCCCGACGTGGGGGGTCGGAGCTTTCTTT
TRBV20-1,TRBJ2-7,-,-,CSARENSDYEQYF,TGCAGTGCCAGAGAGAATAGCGACTACGAGCAGTACTTC
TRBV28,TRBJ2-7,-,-,CASGFSYEQYF,TGTGCCAGCGGTTTCTCCTACGAGCAGTACTTC
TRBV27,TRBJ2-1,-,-,CASSLSGLNEQFF,TGTGCCAGCAGTTTATCAGGGCTGAATGAGCAGTTCTTC
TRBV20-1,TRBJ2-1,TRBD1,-,CSVPGQGTYNEQFF,TGCAGTGTTCCGGGACAGGGGACCTACAATGAGCAGTTCTTC
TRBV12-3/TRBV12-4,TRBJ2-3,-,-,CASSLRNTDTQYF,TGTGCCAGCAGTCTACGTAACACAGATACGCAGTATTTT
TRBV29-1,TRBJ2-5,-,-,CSVEVLQIEETQYF,TGCAGCGTTGAAGTGTTGCAGATTGAAGAGACCCAGTACTTC
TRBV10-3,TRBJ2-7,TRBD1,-,CATRTGGSYEQYF,TGTGCCACACGGACAGGGGGCTCCTACGAGCAGTACTTC